This is a list of T cell receptor beta chains from one sample in a study of cytomegalovirus exposure and HLA in healthy donors. Data came from immunoSEQ multiplex PCR; TCRdb stores just in-frame clones and leaves some out. Here the sample spans under 200,000 clones, about four fifths being singletons. Sequencing was done on a sample of PBMCs. These receptors all come from a young woman in good health and CMV-seronegative. The CDR3 runs from the conserved cysteine through the conserved F or W. Each record gives: D gene, clone size, V gene, J gene, CDR3 protein, CDR3 DNA. A D gene is named only where the DNA matches it firmly. Clone size is not always given. Where it is, it says once, few, many or a class for expanded clones.

TRBD1	-	TRBV11-2	TRBJ1-2	CASSLQGALSYGYTF	TGTGCCAGCAGCTTACAGGGGGCGCTTAGCTATGGCTACACCTTC
-	-	TRBV12-5	TRBJ1-5	CASGLITTGEGVAQHF	TGTGCTAGTGGTTTGATAACGACGGGGGAGGGAGTGGCCCAGCATTTT
-	-	TRBV7-9	TRBJ1-1	CASSLVTANTEAFF	TGTGCCAGCAGCTTAGTAACTGCTAACACTGAAGCTTTCTTT
-	-	TRBV28	TRBJ1-2	CASSSLQGGGRYTF	TGTGCCAGCAGTTCCCTACAGGGCGGTGGACGCTACACCTTC
-	-	TRBV30	TRBJ1-6	CAWKQGLDNSPLHF	TGTGCCTGGAAACAGGGCTTAGATAATTCACCCCTCCACTTT
-	-	TRBV29-1	TRBJ2-1	CSVDYEWQGQFF	TGCAGCGTTGATTACGAGTGGCAGGGGCAGTTCTTC
-	-	TRBV4-3	TRBJ2-5	CASSQFFRDSIIETQYF	TGCGCCAGCAGCCAGTTTTTCCGGGACTCGATCATCGAGACCCAGTACTTC
TRBD2	-	TRBV11-2	TRBJ2-1	CASRAYGSSGGDNEQFF	TGTGCCAGCAGGGCCTACGGCTCTAGCGGAGGGGACAATGAGCAGTTCTTC
TRBD2	-	TRBV7-9	TRBJ2-1	CASSWGAGTSGLNEQFF	TGTGCCAGCAGCTGGGGAGCCGGGACTAGCGGACTAAATGAGCAGTTCTTC
-	-	TRBV7-9	TRBJ2-5	CSSSFEGGMRETQYF	TGTTCCAGCAGCTTTGAGGGCGGGATGCGGGAGACCCAGTACTTC
-	-	TRBV2	TRBJ1-1	CASSDESFEEAFF	TGTGCCAGCAGTGATGAGTCTTTCGAAGAAGCTTTCTTT
-	-	TRBV6-1	TRBJ2-3	CASRDGSSTDTQYF	TGTGCCAGCAGGGACGGGAGTAGCACAGATACGCAGTATTTT
TRBD2	-	TRBV27	TRBJ2-7	CASSYGRRYEQYF	TGTGCCAGCAGTTACGGGAGGAGGTACGAGCAGTACTTC
TRBD2	-	TRBV27	TRBJ2-2	CASSLPGTSGRTGELFF	TGTGCCAGCAGTCTCCCCGGGACTAGCGGGAGGACCGGGGAGCTGTTTTTT
-	-	TRBV9	TRBJ2-5	CASSPVLAGGETQYF	TGTGCCAGCAGTCCTGTTCTGGCAGGTGGAGAGACCCAGTACTTC
-	-	TRBV19	TRBJ2-1	CASSILLGDHNEQFF	TGTGCCAGTAGTATTCTTTTGGGCGACCACAATGAGCAGTTCTTC
TRBD2	-	TRBV25-1	TRBJ2-4	CASSEWEREYIQYF	TGTGCCAGCAGTGAATGGGAGCGGGAATACATTCAGTACTTC
-	few	TRBV5-1	TRBJ1-1	CASRGPLNTEAFF	TGCGCCAGCAGGGGGCCCCTGAACACTGAAGCTTTCTTT